This TCR beta chain comes out of a study of CD4 T cells in relation to SARS-CoV-2 and coronaviruses. Study at large: The restricting HLA molecule for shared crossreactive spike epitopes was mapped.

The assay was immunoSEQ multiplex PCR, and TCRdb's table has in-frame clones only and misses some. Of 18,000 or so clones in the sample, around 77% were seen once. This clone was seen more than once but under ten times. The antigen is unknown. CD4+ T cells from unexposed donors were obtained before the COVID-19 pandemic (2011-2018). The cells were cultured for about ten days before CD4+ T cells were isolated. As cell numbers allowed, unexposed-donor CD4+ T cells faced SARS-CoV-2 S/N and four cold-coronavirus spikes. The sequence came from a human donor in good health. What was sequenced was CD4+ T cells from PBMCs, cultured in vitro.

CDR3 region: CAIASSGSHLSTDTQYF. CDR3 nucleotide sequence: TGTGCCATCGCCTCTAGCGGGAGCCACCTTAGCACAGATACGCAGTATTTT. The chain carries TRBV10-3 and TRBJ2-3; 10 bases fit TRBD2. The CDR3 runs 17 residues. Germline V lookup: CDR1 ENHRY, CDR2 SYGVKD. Trimming cost V 8 bases and J 0 bases; bases outside gene matches: 11.